This TCR beta chain was captured by sequencing in a study of cytomegalovirus exposure and HLA in healthy donors. The CDR3 is made up of 13 amino acids. Trimming pared 3 bases from V and 4 bases from J, leaving 7 bases between. The germline gives CDR1 MNHNS, CDR2 SASEGT. On this clone itself: What it recognizes is unknown.

60 Vbeta and 13 Jbeta primers were used in PCR. Method: immunoSEQ multiplex PCR; TCRdb's copy keeps in-frame clones and lacks some. This sample has about 170,000 clones, with less than 85% found just once. The study's findings and limits: HLA alleles showed associations with some 15,000 TCR beta sequences in a later analysis, at a 0.05 false discovery rate.

Sequencing input: PBMCs. This chain connects TRBV6-1 to TRBJ1-3; D unresolved. The clonotype originates from a male donor in good health and CMV-seronegative. The CDR3 bases are TGTGCCAGCAGTGACGCTCAGGGAAACACCATATATTTT. It translates to CASSDAQGNTIYF.